The 3 T cell receptor beta chains listed next were all sequenced from one sample in a study of blood T cell repertoires in COVID-19. Data came from immunoSEQ multiplex PCR; TCRdb stores just in-frame clones and leaves some out. The sample comprises some 210,000 clones, 80% to 85% of which are singletons, and around 21% rests with the top ten. Material for sequencing was peripheral blood. The receptors here all came from a human donor in a cohort sampled during active COVID-19.

CDR3 in amino acids: CASSLGQGFNQPQHF. The CDR3 nucleotides are TGTGCCAGCTCACTAGGACAGGGGTTCAATCAGCCCCAGCATTTT. The genes are TRBV18 and TRBJ1-5, with 9 bases that match TRBD1. The CDR3 loop spans 15 amino acids. Trimming at V came to 4 bases and at J to 3 bases, leaving 4 bases not matched to a gene. From germline, CDR1 is KGHSH and CDR2 LQKENI.

V gene TRBV5-4 combines with J gene TRBJ2-2, with a weak D call TRBD1 (6 bases). V dropped 6 bases and J dropped 1 base, with 10 bases sitting between them. Germline CDR1 and CDR2: SGHNT and YYREEE (reference sequence). This CDR3 contains 14 residues. Written as DNA, the CDR3 is TGTGCCAGCACCTCGACAGGGAACACCGGGGAGCTGTTTTTT. Encoded protein: CASTSTGNTGELFF.

The rearrangement links TRBV20-1 to TRBJ2-1; 10 bases agree with TRBD2. The germline V gene encodes CDR1 DFQATT and CDR2 SNEGSKA (reference sequence). CDR3 size: 18 residues. V gave up 3 bases and J gave up 6 bases; unmatched junction bases: 17. The CDR3 here is CSASIGAGGPDRGNEQFF. CDR3 coding DNA: TGCAGTGCTAGTATAGGAGCGGGAGGGCCTGACCGAGGCAATGAGCAGTTCTTC.